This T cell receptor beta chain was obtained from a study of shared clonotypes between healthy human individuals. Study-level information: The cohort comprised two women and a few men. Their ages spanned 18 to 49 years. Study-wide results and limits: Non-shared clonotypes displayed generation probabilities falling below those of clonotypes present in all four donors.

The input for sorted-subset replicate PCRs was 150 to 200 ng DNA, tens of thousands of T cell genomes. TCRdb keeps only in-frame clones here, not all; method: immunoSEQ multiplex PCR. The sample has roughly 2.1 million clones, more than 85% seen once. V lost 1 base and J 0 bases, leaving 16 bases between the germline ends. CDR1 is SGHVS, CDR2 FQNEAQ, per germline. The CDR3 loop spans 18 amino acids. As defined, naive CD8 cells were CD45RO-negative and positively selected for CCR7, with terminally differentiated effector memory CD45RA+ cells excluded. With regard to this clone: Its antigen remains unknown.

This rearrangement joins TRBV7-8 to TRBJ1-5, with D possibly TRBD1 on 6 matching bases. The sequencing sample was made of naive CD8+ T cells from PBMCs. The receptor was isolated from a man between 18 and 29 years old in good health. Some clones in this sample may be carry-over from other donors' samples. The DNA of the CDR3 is TGTGCCAGCAGCTTAGTGGGACAAACTCTCTTTAGCAATCAGCCCCAGCATTTT. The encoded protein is CASSLVGQTLFSNQPQHF. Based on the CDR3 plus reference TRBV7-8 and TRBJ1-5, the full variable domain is GAGVSQSPRYKVAKRGQDVALRCDPISGHVSLFWYQQALGQGPEFLTYFQNEAQLDKSGLPSDRFFAERPEGSVSTLKIQRTQQEDSAVYLCASSLVGQTLFSNQPQHFGDGTRLSIL.